Described below is a single TCR beta chain sequence and its context. It has no known antigen specificity. No base quality values were provided; no much bigger clone lies one nucleotide off. Whole blood was collected in K2EDTA tubes by collaborating institutions according to the institutions' own protocols. For TCRbeta analysis, collaborator samples were shipped as frozen whole blood, as isolated PBMCs, or as DNA extracted from either sample type. The immunoSEQ Assay, a bias-controlled multiplex PCR, was used to amplify TCRbeta CDR3 regions from genomic DNA. The source study handled its data this way. The number of nucleated cells in each sample was estimated by amplification of reference gene primers within the assay. To quantify the absolute abundance of each unique TCRbeta CDR3 rearrangement, sequence reads were collapsed and filtered. For each sample, productive Simpson clonality was calculated by taking the square root of Simpson's diversity index across productive rearrangements. TCRdb obtained this table from immuneACCESS and retained in-frame rearrangements with V and J assigned. These tables miss some clones; where compared with another copy, unresolved V genes account for less than half of the shortfall, and the remainder is unexplained. V, J and clone size are those of that table, while D and trimming were read from the DNA. Here the sample has 310,000 or so clones; around 84% occur a single time. The top ten hold 1% to 1.5% of the sample.

These data belong to a study of blood T cell repertoires in COVID-19 (dated by TCRdb to about 2020). Regarding the study in general: Samples from collaborators originated in the United States, Italy and Spain and spanned both the acute and convalescent phases of COVID-19. Where available, HLA class I and class II types were obtained from metadata supplied by the sample provider rather than from assay-based typing. A freely available public database, intended as a resource for researchers studying the immune response to SARS-CoV-2, is where the repertoires were released. The material from the prospective study consisted of cDNA or gDNA derived from T cells, B-cell-depleted T cells, or PBMCs. The dataset comprised deeply sampled blood TCRbeta repertoires from subjects exposed to, actively infected with, or recovered from COVID-19. The samples were drawn from the first 160 participants of the ongoing ImmuneRACE study and from about 1,200 subjects provided by 6 global collaborators. Sample metadata almost always included a de-identified subject ID, COVID-19 status, age in years and sex. Overall study outcomes, separate from this receptor: Clinical and demographic metadata were provided uncurated, with the amount varying by source and participant.

For CDR1 and CDR2, the germline V gene (reference sequence) lists LGHDT and YNNKEL. V gives up 4 bases and J gives up 4 bases, and the segment between their germline ends measures 8 bases. From cysteine to phenylalanine, the CDR3 is 12 amino acids long. Of the read, only the CDR3 DNA is kept; its 36 bases are in frame from base 1. Input material: peripheral blood. The origin of this receptor is a man in his sixties or seventies with acute or convalescent COVID-19. The chain is made from TRBV3-1 (or the pseudogene TRBV3-2) and TRBJ2-7; matching of 6 bases hints at TRBD1 as the D gene. This receptor has the CDR3 CASSRGQYEQYF. DNA sequence: TGTGCCAGCAGCCGAGGACAGTACGAGCAGTACTTC.